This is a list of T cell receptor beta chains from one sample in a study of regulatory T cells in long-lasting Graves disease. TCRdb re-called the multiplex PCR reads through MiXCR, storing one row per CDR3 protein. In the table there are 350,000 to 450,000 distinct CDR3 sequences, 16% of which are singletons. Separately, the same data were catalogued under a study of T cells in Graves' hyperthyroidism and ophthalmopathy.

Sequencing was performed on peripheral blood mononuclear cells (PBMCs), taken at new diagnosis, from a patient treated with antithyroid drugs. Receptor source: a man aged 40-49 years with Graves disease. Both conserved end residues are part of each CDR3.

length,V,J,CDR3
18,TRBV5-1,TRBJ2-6,CASSHGTGGFSGANVLTF
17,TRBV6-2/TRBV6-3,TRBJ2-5,CASSYSPDRGLGETQYF
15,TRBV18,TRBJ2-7,CASSPGQGAINEQYF
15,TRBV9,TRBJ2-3,CASSVSQGLTDTQYF
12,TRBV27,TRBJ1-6,CASGTGGFTLHF
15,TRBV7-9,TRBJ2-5,CASSWAGNPRETQYF
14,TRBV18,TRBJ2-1,CASSPGQVSNEQFF
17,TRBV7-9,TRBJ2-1,CASSPGTSGYSYNEQFF
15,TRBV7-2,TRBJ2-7,CASSSGTSGGYEQYF
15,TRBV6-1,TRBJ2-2,CASRPRTGDTGELFF
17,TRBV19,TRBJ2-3,CATSRRGGFAATDTQYF
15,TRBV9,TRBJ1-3,CASSATGSSGNTIYF
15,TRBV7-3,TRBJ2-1,CASSLRSGGYNEQFF
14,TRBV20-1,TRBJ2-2,CSARDSGITGELFF
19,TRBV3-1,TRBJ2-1,CASRGVGLAGGRSYNEQFF
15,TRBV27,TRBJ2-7,CASSLKGQPSYEQYF
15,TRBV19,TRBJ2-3,CASSMRRVPADTQYF
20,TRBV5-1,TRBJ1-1,CASSQDGGFLTLPQRAEAFF
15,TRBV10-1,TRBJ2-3,CASSETGALTDTQYF
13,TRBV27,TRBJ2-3,CASRPTGGDTQYF
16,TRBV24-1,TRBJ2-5,CATSDPGTGHEETQYF
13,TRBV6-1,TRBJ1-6,CASSHPGVSPLHF
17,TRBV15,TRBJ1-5,CATSRAFWDSPNQPQHF
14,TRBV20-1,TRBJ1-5,CSAVGQRGNQPQHF
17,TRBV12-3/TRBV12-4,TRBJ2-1,CASRGSGGASSYNEQFF
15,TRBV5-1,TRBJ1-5,CASSAEGQHNQPQHF
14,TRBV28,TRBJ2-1,CASVGSTAYNEQFF
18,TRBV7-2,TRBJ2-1,CASSWLILAGGLYNEQFF
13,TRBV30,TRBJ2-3,CAWNRGGADTQYF
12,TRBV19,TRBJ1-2,CASSGRAYGYTF
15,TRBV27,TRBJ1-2,CASSLNGRTSGGYTF
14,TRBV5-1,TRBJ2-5,CASSPDRALETQYF
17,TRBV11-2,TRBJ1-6,CASSSPSARSYNSPLHF
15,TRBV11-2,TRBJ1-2,CASSLMVGRAEGYTF
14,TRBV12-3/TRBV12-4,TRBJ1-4,CASSETGDNEKLFF
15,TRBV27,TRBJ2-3,CASSPLTGGRDTQYF
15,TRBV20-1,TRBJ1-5,CSLKGGVSSNQPQHF
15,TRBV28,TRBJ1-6,CASSSGQAKNSPLHF
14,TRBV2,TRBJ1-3,CASSAIYSGNTIYF
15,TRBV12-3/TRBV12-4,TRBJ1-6,CASSLRQGRNSPLHF
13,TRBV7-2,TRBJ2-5,CASSRTGIETQYF
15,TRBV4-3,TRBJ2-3,CASSQDTGFSDTQYF
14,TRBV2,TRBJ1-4,CASNREAGNEKLFF